This section outlines one T cell receptor (beta chain) sequence together with its context. Its antigen is unidentified. 60 Vbeta and 13 Jbeta primers were used in PCR. The repertoire was sequenced with immunoSEQ multiplex PCR; TCRdb's copy has only in-frame clones and lacks some. The table for this sample gives more than 50,000 clones. This specimen belongs to a study of cytomegalovirus exposure and HLA in healthy donors. Study in general: When 398 donors were genotyped, roughly 78% of them were found to fall in the Caucasian-associated ancestry cluster. Study results and caveats: Reportedly, TCR beta sequences accurately predicted HLA-A and HLA-B alleles in most subjects. DRB1 showed the most TCR associations and HLA-C the fewest in a later analysis, as rates varied by HLA locus.

The source is a man between 18 and 29 years old in good health and CMV-seropositive. The sequencing sample was made of PBMCs.

The CDR3 loop reads CASRSGTGSSYEQYF. CDR3 sequence (DNA): TGTGCCAGCAGGTCCGGGACAGGGAGCTCCTACGAGCAGTACTTC. The gene calls are TRBV7-9 and TRBJ2-7, with 9 bases lining up with TRBD1. The CDR3 has 15 residues. From germline, CDR1 is SEHNR and CDR2 FQNEAQ (reference sequence). Trimming cost V 6 bases and J 0 bases; bases outside gene matches: 6.